Listed here are 14 T cell receptor beta chains from one sample, sequenced in a study of T cell repertoires in cytomegalovirus infection. TCRdb re-derived calls from the reads in MiXCR, one entry per CDR3 protein. Here the sample spans about 83,000 distinct CDR3 sequences, approximately 30% being singletons. Their target antigens are unknown. This material consisted of CD8+ T cells from cultured PBMCs, taken from culture after CMV antigen stimulation. The receptor set was obtained from a human donor in good health (CMV status not recorded). Some clones in this sample may be carry-over from other donors' samples.

This clonotype appeared a few times. The rearrangement joins TRBV3-1 to TRBJ2-3; weak D call: TRBD2 (6 bases). Between the trimmed V and J ends, which lost 1 base and 1 base, there was a span of 15 bases. Germline CDR1 reads LGHDT; CDR2 reads YNNKEL (reference sequence). The CDR3 length is 17 residues. This CDR3 is CASSQGPLALGTDTQYF. As DNA, the CDR3 is TGTGCCAGCAGCCAAGGCCCACTAGCTTTAGGCACAGATACGCAGTATTTT.

The chain has TRBV19 and TRBJ1-1, with D hard to call. Germline V CDR1 and CDR2: LNHDA, SQIVND (reference sequence). V was clipped by 2 bases and J by 5 bases, with 9 bases between them. The CDR3 is 13 residues long. The CDR3 DNA is TGTGCCAGTAGTATAAGTTTCGGAACTGAAGCTTTCTTT. Translation: CASSISFGTEAFF.

About this clonotype itself: Its ends do not fully match the called genes, so a read error is possible. V usage is TRBV7-2 and J usage is TRBJ1-2; a possible D gene is TRBD1 (5 bases). The CDR3 has 15 amino acids. Germline V gene lookup returns CDR1 SGHTA and CDR2 FQGNSA. This chain's CDR3 is CASSLAPGTVYVYTF. CDR3 DNA: TGTGCCAGCAGCTTAGCTCCCGGGACGGTGTATGTCTACACCTTC.

V usage is TRBV7-9 and J usage is TRBJ2-3; tentative D call: TRBD2 (5 bases). Germline CDR1 and CDR2: SEHNR and FQNEAQ (reference sequence). V lost 5 bases and J 6 bases, leaving 27 bases between the germline ends. The CDR3 has 18 amino acids. The CDR3 bases are TGTGCCAGCAGCGACCCGTACGTTCCCCGGGGTCCCATGGATACGCAGTATTTT. Translation gives CASSDPYVPRGPMDTQYF.

The chain employs TRBV11-1 and TRBJ1-1, with a possible D match to TRBD1 (6 bases). CDR1 and CDR2 (germline): SGHAT, FQDESV (reference sequence). The CDR3 has 14 residues. Trimming pared 4 bases from V and 7 bases from J, leaving 16 bases between. Here the CDR3 reads CASSSSGRGGEAFF. CDR3 DNA: TGTGCCAGCAGCTCGTCGGGCAGGGGAGGTGAAGCTTTCTTT.

This clonotype was counted at least ten times. The rearrangement uses TRBV7-2 and TRBJ1-2, with a possible D match to TRBD1 (6 bases). Germline CDR1 SGHTA, CDR2 FQGNSA. The CDR3 length is 14 residues. V was pared by 5 bases and J by 4 bases, with 14 bases between. The CDR3 nucleotides are TGTGCCAGCAGCCCGTTCGGGGGCTTCTATGGCTACACCTTC. It codes for CASSPFGGFYGYTF.

The genes are TRBV5-1 and TRBJ2-3; 11 bases align to TRBD2. V dropped 3 bases and J dropped 5; count of bases not matched to a gene: 2. The CDR3 covers 14 residues. In germline, CDR1 is SGHRS, CDR2 YFSETQ. The CDR3, as DNA: TGCGCCAGCAGCTCAGGGACTAGCGGAGATACGCAGTATTTT. Residues: CASSSGTSGDTQYF.

The V and J genes are TRBV12-3 or TRBV12-4 and TRBJ2-7; 11 bases are a match to TRBD2. This CDR3 has 15 residues. Losses at the gene ends were 5 bases for V and 0 bases for J; bases not matched to a gene: 3. CDR3 nucleotide sequence: TGTGCCAGCAGTGGGGGACTAGCGGTCTCCTACGAGCAGTACTTC. Translated: CASSGGLAVSYEQYF.

V usage is TRBV7-2 and J usage is TRBJ1-5; weak D call: TRBD1 (5 bases). In germline, CDR1 is SGHTA, CDR2 FQGNSA. The ends were cut back, 5 bases at V and 3 bases at J, with 14 bases in the middle. The CDR3 has 15 amino acids. DNA for the CDR3: TGTGCCAGCAGCCCTAATCGGGGGTACAATCAGCCCCAGCATTTT. Protein product: CASSPNRGYNQPQHF. The full variable domain, its missing parts supplied by reference TRBV7-2 and TRBJ1-5, is GAGVSQSPSNKVTEKGKDVELRCDPISGHTALYWYRQSLGQGLEFLIYFQGNSAPDKSGLPSDRFSAERTGGSVSTLTIQRTQQEDSAVYLCASSPNRGYNQPQHFGDGTRLSIL.

The genes are TRBV28 and TRBJ2-5; the match to TRBD2 covers 15 bases. The CDR3 consists of 16 residues. V shed 5 bases, J shed 5 bases, and the junction held 6 bases outside the gene matches. Germline V gene sequence: CDR1 MDHEN, CDR2 SYDVKM. CDR3 nucleotides: TGTGCCAGCAGTCTGGGACTAGCGGGGGGATGGGAGACCCAGTACTTC. Its translation is CASSLGLAGGWETQYF.

This clonotype was recorded a few times. The chain recombines TRBV7-2 with TRBJ2-2; D may correspond to TRBD1 or TRBD2 (6 bases each). CDR1 and CDR2 from the germline V gene are SGHTA and FQGNSA. With 1 base removed from V and 7 bases from J, the gap between germline ends came to 10 bases. The CDR3 length is 14 residues. This CDR3 is CASSLGGAGGELFF. CDR3 nucleotide sequence: TGTGCCAGCAGCTTAGGGGGGGCCGGCGGGGAGCTGTTTTTT.

This sequence joins TRBV27 and TRBJ2-7; tentatively, D is TRBD2 (6 bases). Trimming pared 0 bases from V and 6 bases from J, leaving 12 bases between. This CDR3 comprises 14 residues. Germline V lookup: CDR1 MNHEY, CDR2 SMNVEV (reference sequence). CDR3 loop: CASSLSGTASEQYF. CDR3 nucleotide sequence: TGTGCCAGCAGTTTATCGGGGACTGCCAGCGAGCAGTACTTC.

There are a few counts of this clonotype. The chain couples TRBV7-8 to TRBJ1-1, with D possibly matching TRBD1 (5 bases). CDR1 and CDR2 (germline): SGHVS, FQNEAQ. V lost 2 bases and J lost 0, with 10 bases in between. CDR3 length: 15 residues. The chain's CDR3 is CASSLFGGMNTEAFF. The CDR3 DNA reads as TGTGCCAGCAGCTTATTCGGGGGGATGAACACTGAAGCTTTCTTT.

This clonotype was recorded a few times. The gene calls are TRBV19 and TRBJ2-1, with TRBD1 matching over 10 bases. V lost 6 bases, J lost 8 bases, and 7 bases stayed unmatched. CDR3 length equals 14 residues. CDR1 and CDR2 from the germline V gene are LNHDA and SQIVND (reference sequence). The CDR3 sequence is CASRMDRGKDEQFF. In nucleotides, the CDR3 is TGTGCCAGTAGAATGGACAGGGGGAAGGATGAGCAGTTCTTC.